The 19 T cell receptor beta chains listed next were all sequenced from one sample in a study of T cell responses to AZD1222 COVID-19 vaccine. Profiling relied on immunoSEQ multiplex PCR, and the TCRdb table lists in-frame clones only, not all of them. There are about 130,000 clones in the sample; around 94% occur only once, and around 7% lies in the top ten. This specimen was peripheral blood, taken on day 0 of AZD1222 vaccination. The receptors were sampled from an adult in good health.

The J gene is TRBJ1-2, the V gene TRBV27; D is uncertain. V gave up 3 bases and J gave up 0 bases, with 11 bases separating them. Germline assignment: CDR1 MNHEY and CDR2 SMNVEV (reference sequence). The length of the CDR3 is 15 residues. CDR3 DNA sequence: TGTGCCAGCAGTTTTGGCCTTCCTCCTAACTATGGCTACACCTTC. Translating gives CASSFGLPPNYGYTF.

The CDR3 loop is CASTRASGANVLTF. CDR3 in DNA: TGTGCCAGCACCCGGGCGTCTGGGGCCAACGTCCTGACTTTC. This rearrangement joins TRBV21-1 to TRBJ2-6. TRBV21-1 is recorded as a pseudogene. The CDR3 contains 14 residues.

The gene calls are TRBV30 and TRBJ1-3, with D uncertain. The germline V and J ends were trimmed by 5 bases and 9 bases, with 11 bases remaining between them. Looked up from germline, CDR1 is GTSNPN and CDR2 is SVGIG (reference sequence). The CDR3 consists of 11 residues. CDR3 coding DNA: TGTGCCTGGGCCTCGGGGAGCACCATATATTTT. It translates to CAWASGSTIYF.

The chain employs TRBV2 and TRBJ2-1; D is perhaps TRBD1 (7 bases). The CDR3 is made up of 16 amino acids. V lost 2 bases and J lost 2, with 13 bases in between. Germline CDR1 reads SNHLY; CDR2 reads FYNNEI. This CDR3 reads CASSERGQGAYNEQFF. The CDR3, as DNA: TGTGCCAGCAGTGAACGGGGGCAGGGGGCCTACAATGAGCAGTTCTTC.

The chain employs TRBV6-5 and TRBJ1-1, with TRBD1 matching over 7 bases. This CDR3 region has 13 residues. The germline CDR1 and CDR2 sequences are MNHEY and SVGAGI. V trimming: 5 bases; J trimming: 4 bases; junction bases outside the gene matches: 4. CDR3 loop: CASSPDRTTEAFF. The CDR3 coding sequence is TGTGCCAGCAGTCCGGACAGGACCACTGAAGCTTTCTTT.

V is TRBV7-9 and J is TRBJ2-5, with a tentative D call TRBD2 (5 bases). Trimming took off 2 bases at V and 7 bases at J, with 11 bases between the two ends. Germline lookup yields CDR1 SEHNR and CDR2 FQNEAQ (reference sequence). The CDR3 consists of 13 residues. CDR3 in DNA: TGTGCCAGCAGCTTACCCATCCGGGGGACCCAGTACTTC. This encodes CASSLPIRGTQYF.

The chain uses TRBV9 and TRBJ1-4, with D perhaps matching TRBD1 (5 bases). The CDR3 has 15 residues. Trimming left V 1 base short and J 8 bases short, with 15 bases between. CDR1 is SGDLS and CDR2 is YYNGEE in the germline V gene. In DNA form, the CDR3 reads TGTGCCAGCAGCGTATCGAGGCAGGGCGGAGAAAAACTGTTTTTT. It translates to CASSVSRQGGEKLFF.

V and J are TRBV11-3 and TRBJ2-1, with TRBD1 matching over 9 bases. Germline V gene sequence: CDR1 SGHNT, CDR2 YENEEA. V was clipped by 3 bases and J by 4 bases; unmatched bases: 4. This CDR3 region has 15 residues. CDR3 coding DNA: TGTGCCAGCAGCTTCGGGACAGGGAGATACAATGAGCAGTTCTTC. The encoded protein is CASSFGTGRYNEQFF.

This chain uses TRBV3-1 (or the pseudogene TRBV3-2) with TRBJ2-2; maybe TRBD2 (5 bases). The CDR3 is 18 residues long. Trimming cost V 4 bases and J 3 bases, with 21 bases left between them. Germline-derived CDR1 and CDR2 are LGHDT and YNNKEL (reference sequence). The CDR3 coding sequence is TGTGCCAGCAGCCTACATACCGGTTTAGGCGGGTACACCGGGGAGCTGTTTTTT. Amino acid sequence: CASSLHTGLGGYTGELFF.

This chain uses TRBV14 with TRBJ1-2; 10 bases map to TRBD1. In germline, CDR1 is SGHDN, CDR2 FVKESK. CDR3 length equals 14 residues. V gave up 4 bases and J gave up 7 bases; unmatched junction bases: 6. The CDR3 region is CASSPGTGAPGYTF. The CDR3 DNA reads TGTGCCAGCAGCCCCGGGACAGGGGCTCCTGGCTACACCTTC.

The V and J genes are TRBV5-1 and TRBJ2-2, with D perhaps TRBD2 (6 bases). This CDR3 is 16 amino acids long. V was cut by 1 base and J by 6 bases, with 16 bases left in between. From germline, CDR1 is SGHRS and CDR2 YFSETQ. CDR3 DNA: TGCGCCAGCAGCTTGTCTTTGCACCCGGGGGCCGGGGAGCTGTTTTTT. Translated: CASSLSLHPGAGELFF. Together with reference TRBV5-1 and TRBJ2-2, the CDR3 gives the full variable domain: KAGVTQTPRYLIKTRGQQVTLSCSPISGHRSVSWYQQTPGQGLQFLFEYFSETQRNKGNFPGRFSGRQFSNSRSEMNVSTLELGDSALYLCASSLSLHPGAGELFFGEGSRLTVL.

The chain uses TRBV20-1 and TRBJ2-1; tentatively, D is TRBD1 or TRBD2 (5 bases each). Trimming shortened V by 6 bases and J by 10 bases, and 13 bases separated the two germline ends. The V gene's germline CDR1 is DFQATT and CDR2 SNEGSKA (reference sequence). This CDR3 is built from 11 residues. This CDR3 is CSAGAGSEQFF. The CDR3 bases are TGCAGTGCCGGGGCCGGGTCGGAGCAGTTCTTC.

The V gene is TRBV2, the J gene TRBJ2-5, with 12 bases fitting TRBD1. The germline CDR1 and CDR2 sequences are SNHLY and FYNNEI. CDR3 length equals 16 residues. The V gene end was trimmed by 8 bases and the J gene end by 1 base; junction bases not matched to a gene: 8. The CDR3 loop is CASAAGDRGLQETQYF. The CDR3 nucleotides read TGTGCCAGCGCCGCCGGGGACAGGGGGCTCCAAGAGACCCAGTACTTC.

The chain combines TRBV3-1 (or the pseudogene TRBV3-2) with TRBJ1-3, with D uncertain. V was trimmed by 3 bases and J by 0 bases, leaving 9 bases between them. The CDR3 runs to 15 residues. CDR1 and CDR2 (germline): LGHDT, YNNKEL (reference sequence). CDR3 in DNA: TGTGCCAGCAGCCAGGGGAAAAGCTCTGGAAACACCATATATTTT. Translating gives CASSQGKSSGNTIYF.

As DNA, the CDR3 is TGTGCCAGCAGTCTTCCGGGACAGGGTTATGGCTACACCTTC. This codes for CASSLPGQGYGYTF. The V and J genes are TRBV28 and TRBJ1-2, with 9 bases aligning to TRBD1. The V segment lost 5 bases and the J segment 5 bases; nucleotides outside the gene matches: 6. Germline CDR1 MDHEN, CDR2 SYDVKM. This CDR3 spans 14 amino acids.

This clone was recorded only once. This chain connects TRBV19 to TRBJ2-7; tentatively, D is TRBD1 (6 bases). The CDR3 loop spans 15 amino acids. V was shortened by 3 bases and J by 4 bases, with 16 bases between the two germline ends. The germline V gene encodes CDR1 LNHDA and CDR2 SQIVND (reference sequence). The CDR3 DNA follows: TGTGCCAGTAGTATTGCCCACAGGGAGTCTTACGAGCAGTACTTC. This gives the protein CASSIAHRESYEQYF.

V gene TRBV10-2 combines with J gene TRBJ1-4; D perhaps matches TRBD1 (6 bases). Trimming removed 3 bases from V and 1 base from J, with 6 bases in between. Looked up from germline, CDR1 is WSHSY and CDR2 is SAAADI. This CDR3 is 14 amino acids long. The CDR3 here is CASSDRGTNEKLFF. CDR3 in DNA: TGCGCCAGCAGTGACAGGGGAACTAATGAAAAACTGTTTTTT.

As to this clone: Without the conserved terminal phenylalanine or tryptophan, this CDR3 likely stems from a read error. The rearrangement uses TRBV28 and TRBJ2-7; possible D gene TRBD1, 6 bases. This CDR3 has 13 residues. V was trimmed by 2 bases and J by 4 bases, leaving 9 bases between them. CDR1 and CDR2 from the germline V gene are MDHEN and SYDVKM. CDR3: CASSLGGRYEQYL. CDR3 in DNA: TGTGCCAGCAGTTTAGGGGGCCGGTACGAGCAGTACCTC.

The chain recombines TRBV19 with TRBJ2-6; D is possibly TRBD1 or TRBD2 (5 bases each). In germline, CDR1 is LNHDA, CDR2 SQIVND (reference sequence). The CDR3 sequence is 13 residues long. CDR3 DNA: TGTGCTTCGGGACGCCCTGGGGCCAACGTCCTGACTTTC. It encodes CASGRPGANVLTF.